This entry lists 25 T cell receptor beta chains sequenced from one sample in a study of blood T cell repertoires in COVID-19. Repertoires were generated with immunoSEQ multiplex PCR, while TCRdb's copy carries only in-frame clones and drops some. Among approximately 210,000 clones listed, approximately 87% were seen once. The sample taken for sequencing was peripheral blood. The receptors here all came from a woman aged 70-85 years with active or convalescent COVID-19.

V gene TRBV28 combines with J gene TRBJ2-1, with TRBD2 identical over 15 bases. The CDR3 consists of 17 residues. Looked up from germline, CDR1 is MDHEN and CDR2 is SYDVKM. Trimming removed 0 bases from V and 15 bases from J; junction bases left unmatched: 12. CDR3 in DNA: TGTGCCAGCAGTTTATGGTCCGCCGGGACTAGCGGGAGGAGTAGGTTCTTC. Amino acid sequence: CASSLWSAGTSGRSRFF.

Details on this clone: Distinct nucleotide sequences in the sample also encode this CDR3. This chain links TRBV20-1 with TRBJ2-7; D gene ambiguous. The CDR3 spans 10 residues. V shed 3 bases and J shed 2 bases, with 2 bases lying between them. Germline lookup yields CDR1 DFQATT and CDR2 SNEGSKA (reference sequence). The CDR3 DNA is TGCAGTGCTAGCGCCTACGAGCAGTACTTC. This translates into CSASAYEQYF.

CDR3 in amino acids: CASSLEGQPQHF. The CDR3 DNA follows: TGTGCCAGCAGTTTAGAGGGGCAGCCCCAGCATTTT. The V gene is TRBV12-3 or TRBV12-4, the J gene TRBJ1-5; a possible D gene is TRBD1 (5 bases). V lost 1 base, J lost 7 bases, and 5 bases lay in between. This CDR3 spans 12 amino acids.

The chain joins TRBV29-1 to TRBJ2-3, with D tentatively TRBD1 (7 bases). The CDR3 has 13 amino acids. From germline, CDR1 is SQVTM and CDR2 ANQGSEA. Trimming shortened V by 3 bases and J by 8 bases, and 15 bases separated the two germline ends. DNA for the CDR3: TGCAGCGTTGAGGGGCCAGGGGGGTCTACGCAGTATTTT. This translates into CSVEGPGGSTQYF.

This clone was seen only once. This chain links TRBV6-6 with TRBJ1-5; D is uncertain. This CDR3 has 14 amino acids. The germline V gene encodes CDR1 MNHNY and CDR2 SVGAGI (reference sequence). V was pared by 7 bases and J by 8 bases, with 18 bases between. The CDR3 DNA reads TGTGCCAGCACGCGCCTAGGTCTGATTGAGCCCCAGCATTTT. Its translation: CASTRLGLIEPQHF.

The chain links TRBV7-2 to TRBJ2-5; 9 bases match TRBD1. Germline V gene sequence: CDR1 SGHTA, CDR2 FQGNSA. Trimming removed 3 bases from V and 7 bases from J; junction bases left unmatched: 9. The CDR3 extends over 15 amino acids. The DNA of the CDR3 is TGTGCCAGCAGCTTCTCGGGACAGGGTCGAGGGACCCAGTACTTC. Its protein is CASSFSGQGRGTQYF.

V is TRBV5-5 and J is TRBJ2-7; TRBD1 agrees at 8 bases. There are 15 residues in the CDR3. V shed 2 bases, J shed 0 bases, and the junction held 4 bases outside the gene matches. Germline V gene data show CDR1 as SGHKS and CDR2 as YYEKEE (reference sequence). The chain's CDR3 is CASSFPQGASYEQYF. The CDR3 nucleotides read TGTGCCAGCAGCTTTCCCCAGGGGGCCTCCTACGAGCAGTACTTC.

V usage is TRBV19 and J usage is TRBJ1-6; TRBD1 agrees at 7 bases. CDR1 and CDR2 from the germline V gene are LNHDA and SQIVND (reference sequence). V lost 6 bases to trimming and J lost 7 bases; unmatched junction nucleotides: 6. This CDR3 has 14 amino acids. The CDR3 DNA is TGTGCCAGTAGGGAGACAGGGCGAAATTCACCCCTCCACTTT. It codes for CASRETGRNSPLHF.

CDR3 bases: TGCGCCAGCAGCTTTGGTTCGGGGGACACTGAAGCTTTCTTT. The encoded protein is CASSFGSGDTEAFF. The gene calls are TRBV5-1 and TRBJ1-1, with a possible D match to TRBD1 (5 bases). CDR3 length: 14 amino acids. Trimming removed 2 bases from V and 3 bases from J, with 11 bases in between. CDR1 SGHRS and CDR2 YFSETQ come from the germline V gene. The full variable domain, rest sourced from reference TRBV5-1 and TRBJ1-1, is KAGVTQTPRYLIKTRGQQVTLSCSPISGHRSVSWYQQTPGQGLQFLFEYFSETQRNKGNFPGRFSGRQFSNSRSEMNVSTLELGDSALYLCASSFGSGDTEAFFGQGTRLTVV.

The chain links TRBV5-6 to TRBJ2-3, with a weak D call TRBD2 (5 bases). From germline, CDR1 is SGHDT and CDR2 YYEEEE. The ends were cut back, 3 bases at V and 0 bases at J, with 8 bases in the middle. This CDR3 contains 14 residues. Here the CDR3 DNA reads TGTGCCAGCAGCTCCGGGATTAGCACAGATACGCAGTATTTT. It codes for CASSSGISTDTQYF.

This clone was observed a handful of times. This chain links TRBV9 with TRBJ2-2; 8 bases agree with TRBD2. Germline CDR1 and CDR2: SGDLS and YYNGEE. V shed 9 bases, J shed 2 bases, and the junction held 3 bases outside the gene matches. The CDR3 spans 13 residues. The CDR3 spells CATGRGNTGELFF. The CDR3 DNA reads TGTGCCACCGGGAGGGGCAACACCGGGGAGCTGTTTTTT.

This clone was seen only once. The CDR3: CASSRLAGLNEQFF. The CDR3 coding sequence is TGTGCCAGCAGTCGTCTAGCGGGATTGAATGAGCAGTTCTTC. The chain uses TRBV27 and TRBJ2-1; 9 nucleotides align to TRBD2. Germline assignment: CDR1 MNHEY and CDR2 SMNVEV (reference sequence). V lost 5 bases and J lost 7; bases outside the gene matches: 6. CDR3 length: 14 residues.

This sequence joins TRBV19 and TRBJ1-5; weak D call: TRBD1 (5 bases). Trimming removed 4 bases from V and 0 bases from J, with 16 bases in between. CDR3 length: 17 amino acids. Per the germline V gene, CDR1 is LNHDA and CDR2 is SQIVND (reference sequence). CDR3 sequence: CASSTQGLNHSNQPQHF. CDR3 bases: TGTGCCAGTAGTACTCAGGGCTTAAACCATAGCAATCAGCCCCAGCATTTT.

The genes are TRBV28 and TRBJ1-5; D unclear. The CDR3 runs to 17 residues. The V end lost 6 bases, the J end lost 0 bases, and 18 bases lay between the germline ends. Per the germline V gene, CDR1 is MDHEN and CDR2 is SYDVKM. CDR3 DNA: TGTGCCAGCAGAGTAGGAGGGTTCGGGTATAGCAATCAGCCCCAGCATTTT. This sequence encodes CASRVGGFGYSNQPQHF.

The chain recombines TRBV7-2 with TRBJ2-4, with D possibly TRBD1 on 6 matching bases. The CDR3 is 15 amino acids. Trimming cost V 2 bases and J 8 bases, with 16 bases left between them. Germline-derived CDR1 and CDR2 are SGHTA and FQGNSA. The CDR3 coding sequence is TGTGCCAGCAGCTTACACGGACAGACCCAGGACATTCAGTACTTC. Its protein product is CASSLHGQTQDIQYF.

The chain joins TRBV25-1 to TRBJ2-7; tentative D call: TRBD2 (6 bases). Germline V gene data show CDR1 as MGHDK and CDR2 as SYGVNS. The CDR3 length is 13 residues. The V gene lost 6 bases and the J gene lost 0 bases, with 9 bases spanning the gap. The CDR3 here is CASRDYSSYEQYF. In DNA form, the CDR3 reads TGTGCCAGCAGGGACTATAGCTCCTACGAGCAGTACTTC.

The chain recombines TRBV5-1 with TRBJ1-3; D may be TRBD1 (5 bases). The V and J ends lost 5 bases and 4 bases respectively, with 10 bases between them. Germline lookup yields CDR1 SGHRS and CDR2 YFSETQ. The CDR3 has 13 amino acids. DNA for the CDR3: TGCGCCAGCAGTTCGGGGGTCGGAAACACCATATATTTT. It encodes CASSSGVGNTIYF.

In nucleotides, the CDR3 is TGTGCCAGCAGTCCAGGGACACGGAATAATTCACCCCTCCACTTT. As protein: CASSPGTRNNSPLHF. The chain employs TRBV27 and TRBJ1-6; TRBD1 might be the D (6 bases). The germline V gene has CDR1 MNHEY and CDR2 SMNVEV (reference sequence). The CDR3 is made up of 15 amino acids. V was clipped by 5 bases and J by 5 bases, with 13 bases between them.

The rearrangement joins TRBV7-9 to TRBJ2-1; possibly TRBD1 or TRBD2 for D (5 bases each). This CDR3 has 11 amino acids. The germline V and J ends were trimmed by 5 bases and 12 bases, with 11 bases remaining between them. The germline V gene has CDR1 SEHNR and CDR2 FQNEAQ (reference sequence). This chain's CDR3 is CASSRGPGQFF. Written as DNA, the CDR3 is TGTGCCAGCAGCAGGGGACCGGGGCAGTTCTTC.

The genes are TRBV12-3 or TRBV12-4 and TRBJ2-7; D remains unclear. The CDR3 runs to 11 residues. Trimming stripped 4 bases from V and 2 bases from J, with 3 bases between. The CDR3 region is CASSSAYEQYF. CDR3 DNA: TGTGCCAGCAGTTCCGCCTACGAGCAGTACTTC.

CDR3 protein: CASSLGSIAGVETQYF. CDR3 in DNA: TGCGCCAGCAGCTTGGGATCCATAGCGGGGGTGGAGACCCAGTACTTC. The chain uses TRBV5-1 and TRBJ2-5; 9 positions match TRBD2. This CDR3 contains 16 residues. Germline assignment: CDR1 SGHRS and CDR2 YFSETQ. The V gene end was trimmed by 0 bases and the J gene end by 5 bases; junction bases not matched to a gene: 8.

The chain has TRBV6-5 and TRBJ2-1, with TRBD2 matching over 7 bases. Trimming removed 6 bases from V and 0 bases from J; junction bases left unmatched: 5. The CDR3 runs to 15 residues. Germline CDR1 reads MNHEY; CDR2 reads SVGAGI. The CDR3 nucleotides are TGTGCCAGCAGGCCGGGACTAAACTCCTACAATGAGCAGTTCTTC. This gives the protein CASRPGLNSYNEQFF.

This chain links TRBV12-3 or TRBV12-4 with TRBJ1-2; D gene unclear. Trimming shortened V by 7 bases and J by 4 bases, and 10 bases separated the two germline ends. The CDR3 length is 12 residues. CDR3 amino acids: CASTLQAYGYTF. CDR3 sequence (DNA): TGTGCCAGCACCCTCCAGGCCTATGGCTACACCTTC.

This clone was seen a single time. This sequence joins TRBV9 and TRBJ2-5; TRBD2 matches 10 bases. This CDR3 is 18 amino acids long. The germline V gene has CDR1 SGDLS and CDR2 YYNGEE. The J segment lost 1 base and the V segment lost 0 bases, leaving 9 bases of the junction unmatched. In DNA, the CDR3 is TGTGCCAGCAGCGTAGTGTCTAGCGGGAGCGGCTCCCAAGAGACCCAGTACTTC. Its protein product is CASSVVSSGSGSQETQYF.

In nucleotides, the CDR3 is TGCGCCAGCAGTCCCCTTTCTGGGGCCAACGTCCTGACTTTC. Translating it yields CASSPLSGANVLTF. V usage is TRBV5-1 and J usage is TRBJ2-6; unclear D gene. The CDR3 has 14 residues. CDR1 is SGHRS, CDR2 YFSETQ, per germline. V lost 5 bases and J lost 1, with 7 bases in between.